The 4 T cell receptor beta chains given below trace back to one sample, sequenced in a study of blood T cell repertoires in COVID-19. Produced via immunoSEQ multiplex PCR; TCRdb's table is partial and in-frame only. The sample shows a few hundred thousand clones, around 87% of them seen only once. Sequenced input: peripheral blood. These receptors originate from a woman between 45 and 60 years old with acute or convalescent COVID-19.

A single count supports this clone. The chain employs TRBV4-1 and TRBJ2-2, with 12 bases identical to TRBD1. V was pared by 5 bases and J by 7 bases, with 5 bases of the junction left unmatched. CDR3 length: 15 residues. The germline gives CDR1 MGHRA, CDR2 YSYEKL. The CDR3 is CASSIGTGGIGELFF. DNA of the CDR3: TGCGCCAGCAGCATTGGGACAGGGGGCATCGGGGAGCTGTTTTTT.

This chain uses TRBV29-1 with TRBJ2-5, with D tentatively TRBD2 (7 bases). The germline gives CDR1 SQVTM, CDR2 ANQGSEA. V gave up 4 bases and J gave up 5 bases, with 17 bases separating them. This CDR3 is built from 14 residues. The CDR3 DNA reads TGCAGCGTTGTTGGGGGGGCGGTAAGGGAGACCCAGTACTTC. Residues: CSVVGGAVRETQYF.

This rearrangement joins TRBV2 to TRBJ1-5; 9 bases line up with TRBD1. CDR1 SNHLY and CDR2 FYNNEI come from the germline V gene. Trimming at V came to 7 bases and at J to 2 bases, leaving 12 bases not matched to a gene. The CDR3 spans 17 residues. CDR3 DNA sequence: TGTGCCAGCACGTTTGGGACAGGGCTACGTGGCAATCAGCCCCAGCATTTT. This gives the protein CASTFGTGLRGNQPQHF.

The rearrangement links TRBV18 to TRBJ1-2, with TRBD1 as a possible D gene (6 bases). In germline, CDR1 is KGHSH, CDR2 LQKENI. There are 14 residues in the CDR3. Between the trimmed V and J ends, which lost 3 bases and 2 bases, there was a span of 10 bases. The CDR3, as DNA: TGTGCCAGCTCACCGGGACAAGAAAACTATGGCTACACCTTC. Translating gives CASSPGQENYGYTF.